The entry below describes one T cell receptor beta chain. Other DNA sequences in the sample encode the same CDR3. Produced via immunoSEQ multiplex PCR; TCRdb's table is partial and in-frame only. The sample holds about 140,000 clones, about 92% seen once. This sample was taken from a study of T cell responses to AZD1222 COVID-19 vaccine. CDR1 is WNHNN and CDR2 is SYGVQD in the germline V gene (reference sequence). The CDR3 covers 14 residues. V was clipped by 0 bases and J by 5 bases, with 7 bases between them. This TCR came from an adult who had recovered from COVID-19. The sample here was peripheral blood, taken after recovery from COVID-19. The rearrangement joins TRBV10-1 to TRBJ2-2; D may be TRBD1 or TRBD2 (6 bases each). This chain's CDR3 is CASSESGGTGELFF. The CDR3 DNA reads as TGCGCCAGCAGTGAGTCAGGGGGGACCGGGGAGCTGTTTTTT.